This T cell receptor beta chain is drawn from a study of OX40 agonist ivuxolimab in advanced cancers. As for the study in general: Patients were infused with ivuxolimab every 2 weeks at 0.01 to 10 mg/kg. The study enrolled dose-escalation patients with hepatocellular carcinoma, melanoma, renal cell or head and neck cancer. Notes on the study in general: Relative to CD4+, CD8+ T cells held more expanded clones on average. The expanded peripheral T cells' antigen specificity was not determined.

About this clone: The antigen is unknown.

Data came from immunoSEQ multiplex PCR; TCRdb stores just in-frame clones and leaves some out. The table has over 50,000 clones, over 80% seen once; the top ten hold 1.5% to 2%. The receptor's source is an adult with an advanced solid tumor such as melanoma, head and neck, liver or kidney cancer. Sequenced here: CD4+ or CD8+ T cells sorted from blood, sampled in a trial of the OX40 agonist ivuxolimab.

This CDR3 reads CASSYGVNQPQHF. CDR3 DNA: TGTGCCAGCAGTTACGGGGTCAATCAGCCCCAGCATTTT. V is TRBV6-5 and J is TRBJ1-5; no clear D gene. The CDR3 loop spans 13 amino acids. The germline CDR1 and CDR2 sequences are MNHEY and SVGAGI. V dropped 2 bases and J dropped 3 bases, with 5 bases sitting between them.